This T cell receptor (beta chain) was profiled in a study of CD8 T cells in Susac syndrome. The study, taken as a whole, reports: TCR sequencing and HLA analysis covered a relatively small number of individuals.

Sequencing of TCR beta covered CD8+ and CD4+ T cells obtained from blood. The CD8+ and CD4+ T cells were negatively isolated, with the TEMRA cells enriched by FACS. The RNA input was about 0.5 to 1 ug, and it was reverse transcribed with random hexamers. Across 54 Vbeta and 13 Jbeta, immunoSEQ multiplex PCR amplified TCR beta CDR3. MiXCR, run by TCRdb on the immunoSEQ multiplex PCR reads, gives a single entry per CDR3 protein. The sample has around 59,000 distinct CDR3 sequences; around nine tenths are singletons. CDR1 and CDR2 from the germline V gene are ENHRY and SYGVKD. The CDR3 extends over 15 amino acids. Trimming left V 3 bases short and J 0 bases short, with 12 bases between. Notes on this clonotype: As yet, its antigen is unknown.

The gene calls are TRBV10-3 and TRBJ2-7; possibly TRBD2 for D (6 bases). The source is a human donor in good health. The sequencing sample was made of CD8+ T cells from PBMCs. CDR3 nucleotide sequence: TGTGCCATCAGTGACGGGCGGGGTCTCTCCTACGAGCAGTACTTC. As protein: CAISDGRGLSYEQYF.